This TCR beta chain is from a study of cytomegalovirus exposure and HLA in healthy donors. Only in-frame clones appear in the TCRdb table, and some are missing; sequencing was by immunoSEQ multiplex PCR. This repertoire shows about 200,000 clones, roughly 82% found once; its top ten account for 10% to 15%. In regard to this clone: What it binds is unknown.

With 5 bases removed from V and 0 bases from J, the gap between germline ends came to 13 bases. The CDR3 consists of 15 residues. In germline, CDR1 is MDHEN, CDR2 SYDVKM. Findings and caveats of the study: Reported results showed that the classifier diagnosed cytomegalovirus status with high specificity and sensitivity.

The TCR comes from a woman aged 25 to 45 in good health and CMV-seropositive. The source material was PBMCs. V gene TRBV28 combines with J gene TRBJ1-2, with a possible D match to TRBD1 (6 bases). CDR3 bases: TGTGCCAGCAGTACACCGGGACACACTAACTATGGCTACACCTTC. Translated, it gives CASSTPGHTNYGYTF.